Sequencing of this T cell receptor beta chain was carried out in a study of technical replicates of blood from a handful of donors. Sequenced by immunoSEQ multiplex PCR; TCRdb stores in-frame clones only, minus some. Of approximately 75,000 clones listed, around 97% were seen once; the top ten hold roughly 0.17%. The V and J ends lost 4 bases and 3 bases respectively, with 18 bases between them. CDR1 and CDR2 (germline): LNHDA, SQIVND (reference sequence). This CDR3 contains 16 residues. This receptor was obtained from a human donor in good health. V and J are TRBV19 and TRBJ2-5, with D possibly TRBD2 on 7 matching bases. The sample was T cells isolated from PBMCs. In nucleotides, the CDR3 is TGTGCCAGTAGTAGAGGGGGGGCCAGAGGGGAAGAGACCCAGTACTTC. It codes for CASSRGGARGEETQYF.